This T cell receptor beta chain was retrieved from a study of OX40 agonist ivuxolimab in advanced cancers. Germline V CDR1 and CDR2: MDHEN, SYDVKM. Trimming at V came to 5 bases and at J to 6 bases, leaving 5 bases not matched to a gene. The CDR3 runs 15 residues. Some clones are missing from TCRdb's copy, which holds only in-frame ones; the method was immunoSEQ multiplex PCR. The table records about 35,000 clones, roughly 90% of them present only once. This sample comprised CD4+ or CD8+ T cells sorted from blood, obtained in a trial of the OX40 agonist ivuxolimab. This chain uses TRBV28 with TRBJ2-1; 12 nucleotides match TRBD2. This TCR came from an adult with an advanced solid tumor such as melanoma, head and neck, liver or kidney cancer. The CDR3 nucleotides are TGTGCCAGCAGTGCTCTAGCGGGAGGGGTCAATGAGCAGTTCTTC. It specifies CASSALAGGVNEQFF. The full variable domain, in which reference TRBV28 and TRBJ2-1 provide the parts outside the CDR3, is DVKVTQSSRYLVKRTGEKVFLECVQDMDHENMFWYRQDPGLGLRLIYFSYDVKMKEKGDIPEGYSVSREKKERFSLILESASTNQTSMYLCASSALAGGVNEQFFGPGTRLTVL.